The next 9 T cell receptor beta chains were all read from a single sample in a study of T cells expressing NK-cell markers. TCRdb reworked the 5' RACE reads into one entry per CDR3 protein, no DNA. Its clone listing holds hundreds of thousands of distinct CDR3 sequences. Sequenced sample: blood T cells: a sorted CD56 or NKG2C T cell subset, CD4+ or CD8+ T cells, or bulk PBMC T cells (not recorded which). The receptors originated from a woman between 18 and 69 years old in good health.

This rearrangement joins TRBV7-3 to TRBJ2-1; the TCRdb call, TRBD1, lacks DNA for checking. The germline gives CDR1 SGHTA, CDR2 FQGTGA. This CDR3 region has 14 residues. The CDR3 sequence is CASSSQGIQNEQFF.

The chain links TRBV12-3 or TRBV12-4 to TRBJ1-1. The CDR3 is 16 amino acids. CDR3 residues: CASSPGLKEFNTEAFF.

The V gene is TRBV20-1, the J gene TRBJ2-7; TCRdb returns TRBD1, unconfirmable since there is no DNA. Germline V gene sequence: CDR1 DFQATT, CDR2 SNEGSKA (reference sequence). The length of the CDR3 is 15 residues. The CDR3 protein is CSARPLDRAFYEQYF.

V and J are TRBV20-1 and TRBJ1-1; TCRdb calls TRBD1, which cannot be checked without DNA. Germline CDR1 DFQATT, CDR2 SNEGSKA (reference sequence). There are 14 residues in the CDR3. CDR3: CSARDIGGNTEAFF.

The chain has TRBV5-1 and TRBJ2-7; there is no DNA to check the TCRdb D call of TRBD2. CDR1 and CDR2 (germline): SGHRS, YFSETQ. CDR3 size: 15 residues. The CDR3 loop is CASSDRDYLTYEQYF.

The chain carries TRBV3-1 and TRBJ2-2; absent DNA, TCRdb's TRBD1 call cannot be checked. Germline-derived CDR1 and CDR2 are LGHDT and YNNKEL (reference sequence). CDR3 length: 18 amino acids. The CDR3 spells CASTVGQATFLNTGELFF.

The V gene is TRBV29-1, the J gene TRBJ2-1; TCRdb names TRBD2, which stays unverified in the absence of DNA. Germline values: CDR1 SQVTM, CDR2 ANQGSEA. The CDR3 is 13 residues long. The CDR3 sequence: CSHSGGADNEQFF.

The gene calls are TRBV4-3 and TRBJ2-7; TCRdb calls TRBD2, which cannot be checked without DNA. The germline CDR1 and CDR2 sequences are LGHNA and YSLEER. CDR3 length: 15 residues. The CDR3 loop reads CASSQDVGLAGAPYF.

The V and J genes are TRBV6-1 and TRBJ2-1; without DNA, the TCRdb call of TRBD1 cannot be checked. CDR1 is MNHNS, CDR2 SASEGT, per germline. The CDR3 is made up of 18 amino acids. The CDR3 loop reads CASSPRGGTAYLYNEQFF.